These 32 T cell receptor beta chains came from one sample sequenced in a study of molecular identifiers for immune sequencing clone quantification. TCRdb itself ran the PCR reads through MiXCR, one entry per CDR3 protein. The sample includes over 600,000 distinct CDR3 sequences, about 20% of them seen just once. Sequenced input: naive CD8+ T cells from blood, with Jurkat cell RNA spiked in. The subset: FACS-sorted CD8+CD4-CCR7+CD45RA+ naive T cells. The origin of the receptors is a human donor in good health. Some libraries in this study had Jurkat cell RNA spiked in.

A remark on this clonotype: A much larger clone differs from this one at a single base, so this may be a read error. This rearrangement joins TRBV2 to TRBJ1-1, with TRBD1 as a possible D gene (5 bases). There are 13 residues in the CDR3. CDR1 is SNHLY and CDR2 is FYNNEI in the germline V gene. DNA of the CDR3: TGTGCCAGCAGAGAAGGGGCCGGAACTGAAGCTTCCTTT. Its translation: CASREGAGTEASF.

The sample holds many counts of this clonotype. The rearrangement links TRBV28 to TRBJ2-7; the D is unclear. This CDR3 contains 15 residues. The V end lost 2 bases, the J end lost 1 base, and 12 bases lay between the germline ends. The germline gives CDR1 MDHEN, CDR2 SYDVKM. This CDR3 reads CASSLSFGQSYEQYF. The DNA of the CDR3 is TGTGCCAGCAGTTTAAGTTTCGGGCAGTCCTACGAGCAGTACTTC.

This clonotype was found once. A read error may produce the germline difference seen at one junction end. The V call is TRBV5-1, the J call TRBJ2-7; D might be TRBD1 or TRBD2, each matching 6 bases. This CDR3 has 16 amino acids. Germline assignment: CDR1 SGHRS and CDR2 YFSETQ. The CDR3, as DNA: TGCGCCAGCAGCCCTGGAGGGGGACTGTTTTCCTACGAGCAGCACTTC. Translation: CASSPGGGLFSYEQHF.

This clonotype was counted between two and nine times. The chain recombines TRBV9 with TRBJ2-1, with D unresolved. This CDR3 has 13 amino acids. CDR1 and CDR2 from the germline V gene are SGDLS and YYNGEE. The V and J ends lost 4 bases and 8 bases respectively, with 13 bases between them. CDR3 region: CASSPPASHEQFF. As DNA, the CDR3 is TGTGCCAGCAGCCCACCGGCAAGCCATGAGCAGTTCTTC.

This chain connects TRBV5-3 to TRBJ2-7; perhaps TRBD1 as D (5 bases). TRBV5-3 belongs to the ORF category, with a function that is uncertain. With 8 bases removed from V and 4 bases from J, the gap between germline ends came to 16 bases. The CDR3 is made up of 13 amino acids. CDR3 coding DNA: TGTGCCAGCGGCCCAGGGCCTCCTTACGAGCAGTACTTC. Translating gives CASGPGPPYEQYF.

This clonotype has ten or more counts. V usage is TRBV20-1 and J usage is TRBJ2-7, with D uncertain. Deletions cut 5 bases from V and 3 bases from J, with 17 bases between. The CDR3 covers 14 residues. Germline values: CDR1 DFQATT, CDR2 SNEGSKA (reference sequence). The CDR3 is CSASDGPVGYEQYF. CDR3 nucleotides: TGCAGTGCTTCCGACGGGCCCGTGGGCTACGAGCAGTACTTC.

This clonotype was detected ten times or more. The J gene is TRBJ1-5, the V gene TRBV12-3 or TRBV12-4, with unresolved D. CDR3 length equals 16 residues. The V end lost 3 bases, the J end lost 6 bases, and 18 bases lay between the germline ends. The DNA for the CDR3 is TGTGCCAGCAGTTTGGGCGGTGACGGGTCGCGTCAGCCCCAGCATTTT. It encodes CASSLGGDGSRQPQHF.

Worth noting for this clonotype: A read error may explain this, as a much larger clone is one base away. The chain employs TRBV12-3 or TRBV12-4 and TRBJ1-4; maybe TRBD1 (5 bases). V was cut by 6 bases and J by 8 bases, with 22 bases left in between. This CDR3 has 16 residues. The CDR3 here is CASSPFVDRTREKLFF. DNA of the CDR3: TGTGCCAGCAGCCCTTTTGTCGACAGAACGAGGGAAAAACTGTTTTTT.

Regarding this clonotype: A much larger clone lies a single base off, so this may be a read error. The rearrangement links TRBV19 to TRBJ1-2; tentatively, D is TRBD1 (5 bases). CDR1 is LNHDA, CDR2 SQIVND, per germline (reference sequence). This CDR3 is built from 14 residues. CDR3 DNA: TGTGCCCGTAGTAATCAGGGACGTTCCTATGGCTACACCTTC. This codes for CARSNQGRSYGYTF.

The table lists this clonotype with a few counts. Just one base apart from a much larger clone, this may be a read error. In DNA, the CDR3 is TGTGCCAGCAGTTGCTGGGACATCAATCAGCCCCAGCATTTT. Translating gives CASSCWDINQPQHF. The chain couples TRBV6-2 or TRBV6-3 to TRBJ1-5; a weak D match, TRBD1 (6 bases). The CDR3 has 14 residues. Germline assignment: CDR1 MNHEY and CDR2 SVGEGT. V was clipped by 4 bases and J by 3 bases, with 10 bases between them.

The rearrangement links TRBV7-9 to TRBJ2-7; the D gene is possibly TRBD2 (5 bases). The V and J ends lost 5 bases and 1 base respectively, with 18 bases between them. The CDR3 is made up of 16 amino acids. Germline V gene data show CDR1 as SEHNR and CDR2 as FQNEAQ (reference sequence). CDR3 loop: CASSQPSGWGSYEQYF. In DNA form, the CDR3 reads TGTGCCAGCAGCCAACCCTCGGGGTGGGGATCCTACGAGCAGTACTTC.

The CDR3 reads CPKPGPNEKLFF. Here the CDR3 DNA reads TGTCCAAAGCCAGGCCCTAATGAAAAACTGTTTTTT. This chain joins TRBV28 and TRBJ1-4; D ambiguous. The V gene's germline CDR1 is MDHEN and CDR2 SYDVKM. The CDR3 runs to 12 residues.

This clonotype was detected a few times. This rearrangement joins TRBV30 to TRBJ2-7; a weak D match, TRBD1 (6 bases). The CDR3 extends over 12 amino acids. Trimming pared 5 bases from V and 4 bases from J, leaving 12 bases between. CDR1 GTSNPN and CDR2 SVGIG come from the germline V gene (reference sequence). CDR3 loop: CAWADSGYEQYF. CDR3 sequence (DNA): TGTGCCTGGGCGGACAGTGGGTACGAGCAGTACTTC. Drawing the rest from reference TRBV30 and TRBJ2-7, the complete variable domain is SQTIHQWPATLVQPVGSPLSLECTVEGTSNPNLYWYRQAAGRGLQLLFYSVGIGQISSEVPQNLSASRPQDRQFILSSKKLLLSDSGFYLCAWADSGYEQYFGPGTRLTVT.

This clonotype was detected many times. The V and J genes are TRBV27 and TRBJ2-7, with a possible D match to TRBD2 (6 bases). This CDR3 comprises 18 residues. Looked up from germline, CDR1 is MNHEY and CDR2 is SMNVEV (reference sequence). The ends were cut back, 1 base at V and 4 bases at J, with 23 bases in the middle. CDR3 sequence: CASSLLRPGLEIQYEQYF. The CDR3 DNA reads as TGTGCCAGCAGTTTATTACGGCCGGGACTCGAGATCCAATACGAGCAGTACTTC.

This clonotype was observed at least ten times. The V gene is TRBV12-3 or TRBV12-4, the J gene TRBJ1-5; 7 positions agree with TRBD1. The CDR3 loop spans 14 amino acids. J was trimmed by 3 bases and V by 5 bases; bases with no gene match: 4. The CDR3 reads CASSGQAYNQPQHF. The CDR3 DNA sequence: TGTGCCAGCAGTGGACAGGCATACAATCAGCCCCAGCATTTT.

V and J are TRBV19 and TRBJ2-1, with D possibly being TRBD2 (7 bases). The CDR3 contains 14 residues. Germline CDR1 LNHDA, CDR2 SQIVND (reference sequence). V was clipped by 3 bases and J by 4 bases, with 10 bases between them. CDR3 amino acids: CASSMGGRYNEQFF. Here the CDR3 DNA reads TGTGCCAGTAGTATGGGGGGGCGGTACAATGAGCAGTTCTTC.

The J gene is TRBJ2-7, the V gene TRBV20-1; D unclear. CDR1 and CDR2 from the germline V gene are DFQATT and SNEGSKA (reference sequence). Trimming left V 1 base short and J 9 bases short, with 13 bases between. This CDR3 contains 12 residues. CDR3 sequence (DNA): TGCAGTGCTAGAGGGTACCCCGACGGGCAGTACTTC. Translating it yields CSARGYPDGQYF.

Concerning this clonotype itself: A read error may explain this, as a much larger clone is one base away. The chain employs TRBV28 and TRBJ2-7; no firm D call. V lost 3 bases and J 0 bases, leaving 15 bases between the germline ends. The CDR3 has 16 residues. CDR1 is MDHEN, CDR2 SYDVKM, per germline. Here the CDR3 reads CASSFGGDSSSYEQYF. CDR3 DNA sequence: TGTGCCAGCAGTTTTGGTGGGGATTCGAGCTCCTACGAGCAGTACTTC.

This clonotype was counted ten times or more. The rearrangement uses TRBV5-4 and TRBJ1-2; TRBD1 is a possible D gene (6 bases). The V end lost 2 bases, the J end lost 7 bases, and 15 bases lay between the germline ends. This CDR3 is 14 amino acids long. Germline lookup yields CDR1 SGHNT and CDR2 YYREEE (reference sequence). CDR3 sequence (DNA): TGTGCCAGCAGCTTTGGGGGGGGGGCTGCTGGCTACACCTTC. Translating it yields CASSFGGGAAGYTF.

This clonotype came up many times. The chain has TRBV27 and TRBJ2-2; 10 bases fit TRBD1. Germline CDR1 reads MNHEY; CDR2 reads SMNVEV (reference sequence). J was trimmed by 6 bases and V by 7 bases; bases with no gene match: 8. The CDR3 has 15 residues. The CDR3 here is CASTVTGGGPGELFF. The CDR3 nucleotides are TGTGCCAGCACTGTGACAGGGGGCGGGCCCGGGGAGCTGTTTTTT.

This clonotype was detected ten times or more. For the CDR3, the DNA is TGTGCCAGCAGGACAGGGGTCGGGGAGCTGTTTTTT. Translated: CASRTGVGELFF. V gene TRBV7-9 combines with J gene TRBJ2-2, with 8 bases fitting TRBD1. The CDR3 consists of 12 residues. CDR1 is SEHNR and CDR2 is FQNEAQ in the germline V gene (reference sequence). Trimming removed 6 bases from V and 7 bases from J; junction bases left unmatched: 1.

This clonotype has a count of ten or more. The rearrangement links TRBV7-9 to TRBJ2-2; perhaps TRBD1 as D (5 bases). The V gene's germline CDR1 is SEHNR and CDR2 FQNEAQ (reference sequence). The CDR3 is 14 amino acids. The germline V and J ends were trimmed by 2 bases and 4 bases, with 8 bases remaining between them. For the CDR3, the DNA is TGTGCCAGCAGCTTAATGACAGTCACCGGGGAGCTGTTTTTT. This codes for CASSLMTVTGELFF. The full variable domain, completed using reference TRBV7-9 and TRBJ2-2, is DTGVSQNPRHKITKRGQNVTFRCDPISEHNRLYWYRQTLGQGPEFLTYFQNEAQLEKSRLLSDRFSAERPKGSFSTLEIQRTEQGDSAMYLCASSLMTVTGELFFGEGSRLTVL.

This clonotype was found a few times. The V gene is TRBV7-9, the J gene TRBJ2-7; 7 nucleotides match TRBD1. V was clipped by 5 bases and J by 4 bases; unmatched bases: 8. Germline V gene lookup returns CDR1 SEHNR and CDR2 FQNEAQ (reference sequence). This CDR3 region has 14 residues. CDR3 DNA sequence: TGTGCCAGCAGCCCAGGCGACAGGGCGTACGAGCAGTACTTC. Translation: CASSPGDRAYEQYF.

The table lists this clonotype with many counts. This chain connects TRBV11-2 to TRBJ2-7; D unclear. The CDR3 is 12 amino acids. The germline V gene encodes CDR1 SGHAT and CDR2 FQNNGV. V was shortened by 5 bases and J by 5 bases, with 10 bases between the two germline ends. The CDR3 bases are TGTGCCAGCAGCCCCTTCGCGCACGAGCAGTACTTC. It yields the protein CASSPFAHEQYF.

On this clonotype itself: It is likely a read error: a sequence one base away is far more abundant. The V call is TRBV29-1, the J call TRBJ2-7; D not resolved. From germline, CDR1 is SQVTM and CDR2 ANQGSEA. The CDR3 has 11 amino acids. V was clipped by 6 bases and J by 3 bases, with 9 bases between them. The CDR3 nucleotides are TGCAGCGTGCGTGGCAGCTACGAGCAGTACTTC. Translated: CSVRGSYEQYF.

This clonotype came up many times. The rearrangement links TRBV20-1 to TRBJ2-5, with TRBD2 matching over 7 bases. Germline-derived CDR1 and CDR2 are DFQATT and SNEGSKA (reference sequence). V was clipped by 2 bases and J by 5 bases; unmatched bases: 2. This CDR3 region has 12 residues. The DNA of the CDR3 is TGCAGTGCTAGAACTAGCGAGGAGACCCAGTACTTC. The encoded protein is CSARTSEETQYF.

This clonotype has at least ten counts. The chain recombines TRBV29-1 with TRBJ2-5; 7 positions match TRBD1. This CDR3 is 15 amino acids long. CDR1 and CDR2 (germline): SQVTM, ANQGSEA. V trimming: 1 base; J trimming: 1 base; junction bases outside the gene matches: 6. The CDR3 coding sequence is TGCAGCGTTGAAGGAGAGGGACAGTCCCAAGAGACCCAGTACTTC. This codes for CSVEGEGQSQETQYF.

DNA of the CDR3: TGTGCCAGCAGCCCCCGGGGAAGCGGGATCTACGAGCAGTACTTC. Translating gives CASSPRGSGIYEQYF. This chain joins TRBV11-3 and TRBJ2-7; the match to TRBD2 covers 7 bases. This CDR3 contains 15 residues. Germline assignment: CDR1 SGHNT and CDR2 YENEEA. V lost 5 bases and J lost 3; bases outside the gene matches: 10.

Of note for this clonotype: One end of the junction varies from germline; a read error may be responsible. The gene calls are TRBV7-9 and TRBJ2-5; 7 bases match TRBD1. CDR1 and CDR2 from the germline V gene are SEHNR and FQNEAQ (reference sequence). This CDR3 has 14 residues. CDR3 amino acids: CAGSSTGTVETQYF. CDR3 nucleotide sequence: TGTGCCGGCAGCTCTACCGGGACAGTAGAGACCCAGTACTTC.

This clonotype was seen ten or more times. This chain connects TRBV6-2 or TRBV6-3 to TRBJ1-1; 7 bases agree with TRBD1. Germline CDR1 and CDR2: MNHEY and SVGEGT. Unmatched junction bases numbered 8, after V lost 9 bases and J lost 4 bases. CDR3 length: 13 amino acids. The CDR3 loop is CASHPGGGTEAFF. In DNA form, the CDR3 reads TGTGCCAGTCATCCAGGGGGAGGCACTGAAGCTTTCTTT.

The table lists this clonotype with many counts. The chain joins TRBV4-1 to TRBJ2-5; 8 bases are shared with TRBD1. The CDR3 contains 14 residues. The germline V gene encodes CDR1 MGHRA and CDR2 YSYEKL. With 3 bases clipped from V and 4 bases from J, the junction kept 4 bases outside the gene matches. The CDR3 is CASSHITGGETQYF. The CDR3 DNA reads TGCGCCAGCAGCCACATAACAGGGGGAGAGACCCAGTACTTC.

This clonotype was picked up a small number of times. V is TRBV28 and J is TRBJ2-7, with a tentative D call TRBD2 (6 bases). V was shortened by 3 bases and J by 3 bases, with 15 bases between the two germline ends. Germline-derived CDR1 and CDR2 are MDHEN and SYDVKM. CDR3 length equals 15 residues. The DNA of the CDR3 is TGTGCCAGCAGTTTCGGCCTCAAGCGGGTCTACGAGCAGTACTTC. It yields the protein CASSFGLKRVYEQYF.